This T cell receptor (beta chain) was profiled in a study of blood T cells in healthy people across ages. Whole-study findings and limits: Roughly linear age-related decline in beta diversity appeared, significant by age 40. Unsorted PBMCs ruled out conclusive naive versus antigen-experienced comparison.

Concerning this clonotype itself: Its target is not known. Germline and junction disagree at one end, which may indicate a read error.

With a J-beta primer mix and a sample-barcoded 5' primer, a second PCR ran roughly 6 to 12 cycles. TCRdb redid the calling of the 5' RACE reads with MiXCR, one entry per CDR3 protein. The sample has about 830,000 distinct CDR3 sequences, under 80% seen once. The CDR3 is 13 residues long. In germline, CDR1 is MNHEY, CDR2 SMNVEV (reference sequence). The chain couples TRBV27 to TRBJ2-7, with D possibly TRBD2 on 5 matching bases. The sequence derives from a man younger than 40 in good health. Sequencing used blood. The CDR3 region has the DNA TGTGCCAGCAGTTTCCCTAGCTCCTGCGAGCAGTACTTC. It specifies CASSFPSSCEQYF.